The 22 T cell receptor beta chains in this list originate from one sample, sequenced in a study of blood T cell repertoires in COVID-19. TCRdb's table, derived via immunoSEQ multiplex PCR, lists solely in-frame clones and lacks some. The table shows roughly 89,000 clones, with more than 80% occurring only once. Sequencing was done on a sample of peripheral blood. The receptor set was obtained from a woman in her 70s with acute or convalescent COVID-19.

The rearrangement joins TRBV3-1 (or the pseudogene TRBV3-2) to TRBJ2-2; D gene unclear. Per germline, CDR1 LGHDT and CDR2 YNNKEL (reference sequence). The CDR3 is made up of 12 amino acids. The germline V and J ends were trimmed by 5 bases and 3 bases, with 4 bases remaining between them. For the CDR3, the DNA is TGTGCCAGCAGCACTTACACCGGGGAGCTGTTTTTT. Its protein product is CASSTYTGELFF.

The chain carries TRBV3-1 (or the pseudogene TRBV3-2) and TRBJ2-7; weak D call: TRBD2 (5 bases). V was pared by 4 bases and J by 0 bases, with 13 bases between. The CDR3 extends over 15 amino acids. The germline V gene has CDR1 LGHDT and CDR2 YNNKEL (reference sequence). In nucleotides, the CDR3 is TGTGCCAGCAGCCCCGACCCGGCGGGCTCCTACGAGCAGTACTTC. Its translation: CASSPDPAGSYEQYF.

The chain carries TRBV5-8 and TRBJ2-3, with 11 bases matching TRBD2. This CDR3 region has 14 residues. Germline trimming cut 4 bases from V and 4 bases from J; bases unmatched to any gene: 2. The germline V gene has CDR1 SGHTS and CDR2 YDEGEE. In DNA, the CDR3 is TGTGCCAGCAGCCCGGGACTAGCGGCAGATACGCAGTATTTT. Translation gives CASSPGLAADTQYF.

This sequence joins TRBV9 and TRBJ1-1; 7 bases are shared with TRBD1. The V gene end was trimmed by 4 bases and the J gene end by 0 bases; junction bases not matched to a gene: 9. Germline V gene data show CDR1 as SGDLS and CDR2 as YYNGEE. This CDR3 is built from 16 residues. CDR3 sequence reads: CASSRQTGLVNTEAFF. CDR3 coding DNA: TGTGCCAGCAGCAGACAGACAGGGTTAGTGAACACTGAAGCTTTCTTT.

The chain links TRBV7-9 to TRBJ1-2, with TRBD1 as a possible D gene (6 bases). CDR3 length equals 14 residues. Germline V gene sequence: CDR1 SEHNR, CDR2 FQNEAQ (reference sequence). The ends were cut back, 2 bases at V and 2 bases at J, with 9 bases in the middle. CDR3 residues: CASSLWDKNYGYTF. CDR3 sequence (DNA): TGTGCCAGCAGCTTATGGGACAAAAACTATGGCTACACCTTC. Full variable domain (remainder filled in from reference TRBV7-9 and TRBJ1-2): DTGVSQNPRHKITKRGQNVTFRCDPISEHNRLYWYRQTLGQGPEFLTYFQNEAQLEKSRLLSDRFSAERPKGSFSTLEIQRTEQGDSAMYLCASSLWDKNYGYTFGSGTRLTVV.

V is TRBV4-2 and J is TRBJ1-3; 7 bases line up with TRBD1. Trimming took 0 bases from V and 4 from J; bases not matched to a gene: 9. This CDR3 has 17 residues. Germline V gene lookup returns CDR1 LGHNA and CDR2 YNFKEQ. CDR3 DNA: TGTGCCAGCAGCCAAGAAGAGACAGGGTTGGGGGGAAACACCATATATTTT. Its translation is CASSQEETGLGGNTIYF.

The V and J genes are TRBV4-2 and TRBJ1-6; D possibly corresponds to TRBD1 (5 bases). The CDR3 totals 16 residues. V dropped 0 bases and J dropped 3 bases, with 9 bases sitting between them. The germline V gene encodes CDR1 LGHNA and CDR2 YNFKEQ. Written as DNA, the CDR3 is TGTGCCAGCAGCCAAGAATGGGGGGACTATAATTCACCCCTCCACTTT. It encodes CASSQEWGDYNSPLHF.

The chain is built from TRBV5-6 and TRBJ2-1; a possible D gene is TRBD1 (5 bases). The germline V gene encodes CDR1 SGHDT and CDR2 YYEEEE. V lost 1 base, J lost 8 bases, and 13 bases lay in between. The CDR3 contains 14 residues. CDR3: CASSLTQGWDEQFF. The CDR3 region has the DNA TGTGCCAGCAGCTTGACGCAGGGTTGGGATGAGCAGTTCTTC.

CDR3 region: CASSSQGDQPQHF. The DNA of the CDR3 is TGTGCCAGTAGTTCACAGGGCGATCAGCCCCAGCATTTT. This chain uses TRBV19 with TRBJ1-5; TRBD1 is a possible D gene (6 bases). The CDR3 extends over 13 amino acids. Trimming removed 5 bases from V and 5 bases from J, with 10 bases in between. The V gene's germline CDR1 is LNHDA and CDR2 SQIVND (reference sequence).

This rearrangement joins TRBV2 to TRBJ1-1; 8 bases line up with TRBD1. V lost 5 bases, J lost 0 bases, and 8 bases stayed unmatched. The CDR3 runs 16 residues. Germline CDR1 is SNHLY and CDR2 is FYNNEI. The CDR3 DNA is TGTGCCAGCAGTCTACGGACAGGGAGGATGAACACTGAAGCTTTCTTT. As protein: CASSLRTGRMNTEAFF.

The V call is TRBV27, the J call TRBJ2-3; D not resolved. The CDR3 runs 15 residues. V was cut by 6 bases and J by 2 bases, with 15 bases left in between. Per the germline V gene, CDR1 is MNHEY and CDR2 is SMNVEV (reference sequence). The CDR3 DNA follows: TGTGCCAGCAGCCTATCTTTAGTTACCACAGATACGCAGTATTTT. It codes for CASSLSLVTTDTQYF.

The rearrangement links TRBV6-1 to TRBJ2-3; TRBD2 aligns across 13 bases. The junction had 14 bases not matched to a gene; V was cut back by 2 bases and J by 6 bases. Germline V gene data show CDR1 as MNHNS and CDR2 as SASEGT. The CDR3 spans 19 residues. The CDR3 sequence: CASSEKFPGLAGVRDTQYF. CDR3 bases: TGTGCCAGCAGTGAAAAGTTTCCAGGACTAGCGGGAGTTCGGGATACGCAGTATTTT.

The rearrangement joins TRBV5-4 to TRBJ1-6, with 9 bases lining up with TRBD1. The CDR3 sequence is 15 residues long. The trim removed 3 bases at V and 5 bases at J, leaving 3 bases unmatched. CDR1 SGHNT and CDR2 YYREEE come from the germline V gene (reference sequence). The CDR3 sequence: CASSSTGGNNSPLHF. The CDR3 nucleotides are TGTGCCAGCAGCTCGACAGGGGGAAATAATTCACCCCTCCACTTT.

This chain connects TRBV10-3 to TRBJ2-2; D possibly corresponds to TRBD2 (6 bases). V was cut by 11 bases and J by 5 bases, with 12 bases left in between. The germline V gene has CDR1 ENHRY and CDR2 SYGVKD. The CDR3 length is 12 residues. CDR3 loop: CADSRGTGELFF. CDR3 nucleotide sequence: TGTGCCGACTCGCGGGGTACCGGGGAGCTGTTTTTT.

CDR3 nucleotides: TGTGCCAGCAGTCTCAGGACTAGCGGGAGCAGGGGTGAGCAGTTCTTC. Protein sequence: CASSLRTSGSRGEQFF. The chain couples TRBV28 to TRBJ2-1, with 13 positions matching TRBD2. V lost 5 bases and J lost 9; bases outside the gene matches: 10. Germline-derived CDR1 and CDR2 are MDHEN and SYDVKM. The CDR3 loop spans 16 amino acids. Complete variable domain (other parts from reference TRBV28 and TRBJ2-1): DVKVTQSSRYLVKRTGEKVFLECVQDMDHENMFWYRQDPGLGLRLIYFSYDVKMKEKGDIPEGYSVSREKKERFSLILESASTNQTSMYLCASSLRTSGSRGEQFFGPGTRLTVL.

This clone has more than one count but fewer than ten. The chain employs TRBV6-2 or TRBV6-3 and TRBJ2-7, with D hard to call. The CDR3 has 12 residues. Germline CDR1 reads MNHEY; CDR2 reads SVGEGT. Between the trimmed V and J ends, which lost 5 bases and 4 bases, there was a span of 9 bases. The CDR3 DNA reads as TGTGCCAGCAGTAGAACAAGATACGAGCAGTACTTC. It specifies CASSRTRYEQYF.

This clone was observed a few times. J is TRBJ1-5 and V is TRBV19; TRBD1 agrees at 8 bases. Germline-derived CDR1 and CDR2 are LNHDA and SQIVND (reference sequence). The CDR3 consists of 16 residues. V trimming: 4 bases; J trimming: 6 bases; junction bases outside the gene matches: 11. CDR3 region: CASSTKTGAISQPQHF. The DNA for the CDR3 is TGTGCCAGTAGTACAAAGACAGGGGCGATAAGTCAGCCCCAGCATTTT.

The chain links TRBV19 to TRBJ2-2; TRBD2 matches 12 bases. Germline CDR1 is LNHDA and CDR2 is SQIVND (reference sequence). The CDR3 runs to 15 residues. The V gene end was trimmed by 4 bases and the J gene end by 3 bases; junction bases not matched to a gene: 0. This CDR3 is CASSRLAGDTGELFF. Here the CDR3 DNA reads TGTGCCAGTAGTAGACTAGCGGGAGACACCGGGGAGCTGTTTTTT.

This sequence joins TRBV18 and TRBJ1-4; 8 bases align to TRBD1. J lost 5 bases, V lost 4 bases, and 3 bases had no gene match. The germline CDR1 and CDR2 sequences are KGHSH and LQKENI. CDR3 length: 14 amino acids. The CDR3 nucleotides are TGTGCCAGCTCACGGACAGGGCCGAATGAAAAACTGTTTTTT. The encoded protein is CASSRTGPNEKLFF. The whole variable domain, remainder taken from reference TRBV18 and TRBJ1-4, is NAGVMQNPRHLVRRRGQEARLRCSPMKGHSHVYWYRQLPEEGLKFMVYLQKENIIDESGMPKERFSAEFPKEGPSILRIQQVVRGDSAAYFCASSRTGPNEKLFFGSGTQLSVL.

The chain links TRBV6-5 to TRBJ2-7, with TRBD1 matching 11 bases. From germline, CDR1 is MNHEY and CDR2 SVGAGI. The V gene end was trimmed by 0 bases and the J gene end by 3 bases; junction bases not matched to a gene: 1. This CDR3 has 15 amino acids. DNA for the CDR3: TGTGCCAGCAGTTACTCGGGGACAGGGGGCTACGAGCAGTACTTC. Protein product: CASSYSGTGGYEQYF.

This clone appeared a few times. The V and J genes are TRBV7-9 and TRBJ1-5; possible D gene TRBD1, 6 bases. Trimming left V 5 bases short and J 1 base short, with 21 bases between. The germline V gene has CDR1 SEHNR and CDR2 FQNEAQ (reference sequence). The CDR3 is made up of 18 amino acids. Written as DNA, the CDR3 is TGTGCCAGCAGCCTAACAACAGGGATTGGGTTAAGCAATCAGCCCCAGCATTTT. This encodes CASSLTTGIGLSNQPQHF.

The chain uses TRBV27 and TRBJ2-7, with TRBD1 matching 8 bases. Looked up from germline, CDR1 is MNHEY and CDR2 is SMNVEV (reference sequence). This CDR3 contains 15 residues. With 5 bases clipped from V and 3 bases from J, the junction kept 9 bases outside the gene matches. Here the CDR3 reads CASSPRRTGYYEQYF. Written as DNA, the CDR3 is TGTGCCAGCAGTCCCCGCCGGACAGGGTACTACGAGCAGTACTTC.